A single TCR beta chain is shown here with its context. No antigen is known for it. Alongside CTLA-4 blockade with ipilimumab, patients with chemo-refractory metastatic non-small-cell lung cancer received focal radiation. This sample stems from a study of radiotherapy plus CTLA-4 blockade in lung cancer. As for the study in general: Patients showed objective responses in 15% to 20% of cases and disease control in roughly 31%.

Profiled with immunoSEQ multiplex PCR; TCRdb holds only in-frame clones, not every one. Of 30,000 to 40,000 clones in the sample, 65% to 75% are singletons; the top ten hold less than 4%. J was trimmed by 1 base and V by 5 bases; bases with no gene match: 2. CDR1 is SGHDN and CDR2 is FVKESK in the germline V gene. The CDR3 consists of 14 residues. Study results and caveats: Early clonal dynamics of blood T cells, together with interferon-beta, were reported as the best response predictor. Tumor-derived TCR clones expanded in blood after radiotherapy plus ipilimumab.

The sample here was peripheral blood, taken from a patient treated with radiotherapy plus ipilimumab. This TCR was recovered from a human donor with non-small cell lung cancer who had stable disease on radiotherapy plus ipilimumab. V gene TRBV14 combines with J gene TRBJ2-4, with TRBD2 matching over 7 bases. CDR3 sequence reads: CASSYSGAKNIQYF. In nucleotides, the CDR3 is TGTGCCAGCAGCTATAGCGGGGCCAAAAACATTCAGTACTTC.